This is a list of T cell receptor beta chains from one sample in a study of persistence of HIV-infected CD4 T cells. This table comes from immunoSEQ multiplex PCR, and its TCRdb copy is limited to in-frame clones, with some not included. The sample has 25,000 to 35,000 clones, approximately 85% seen once. Their target antigens are unknown. This specimen consisted of CD4+ T cells sorted from PBMCs after approximately 20-hour stimulation, obtained from a patient who received antiretroviral therapy. These receptors all come from an adult man with HIV who was CMV-seropositive. Both conserved end residues are part of each CDR3.

V gene,J gene,CDR3 protein
TRBV30,TRBJ2-3,CAWSGTITDTQYF
TRBV7-2,TRBJ1-2,CASSLALNRRQNYGYTF
TRBV30,TRBJ2-7,CAGGEYEQYF
TRBV10-3,TRBJ2-7,CAISEGPPGQGSLYEQYF
TRBV30,TRBJ1-2,CAWSFGGGDYGYTF
TRBV4-3,TRBJ1-1,CASSQDLRGTEAFF
TRBV7-2,TRBJ1-4,CASSMTGLAYEKLFF
TRBV6-5,TRBJ2-5,CASSSIGRVKTQYF
TRBV4-2,TRBJ1-6,CASSQDAGRGSYNSPLHF
TRBV4-2,TRBJ2-3,CASSRLGGGEGDTQYF
TRBV19,TRBJ1-2,CASRPLANYGYTF
TRBV28,TRBJ2-7,CASSLGRASRGQYF
TRBV6-2/TRBV6-3,TRBJ1-4,CASSYRVMKRLFF
TRBV5-1,TRBJ1-5,CASSLRGGNQPQHF
TRBV6-2/TRBV6-3,TRBJ1-2,CASSSWGYGYTF
TRBV5-1,TRBJ1-2,CASSLNPLANYGYTF
TRBV9,TRBJ2-1,CASSVGAYNEQFF
TRBV7-9,TRBJ1-2,CASSLEFKGGHYGYTF
TRBV30,TRBJ1-5,CAWSFGALNSNQPQHF
TRBV7-2,TRBJ1-5,CASSLRAQTGVQPQHF
TRBV28,TRBJ1-5,CASSFLGQRARGPQHF
TRBV30,TRBJ1-4,CAWQAAGEKLFF
TRBV7-8,TRBJ1-3,CASSPWGGDSGNTIYF
TRBV5-4,TRBJ1-6,CASSLGQGRGYNSPLHF
TRBV7-2,TRBJ2-6,CASSAGLSGANVLTF
TRBV28,TRBJ2-7,CASSFRGSWGEQYF